A selection of T cell receptor beta chains follows, all from one sample in a study of T cells in Graves' hyperthyroidism and ophthalmopathy. TCRdb re-analysed the multiplex PCR reads in MiXCR, keeping a single row per CDR3 protein. Among fewer than 750,000 distinct CDR3 sequences listed, about 14% were seen once. The sequenced sample consisted of blood. These receptors all stem from a woman between 45 and 65 years old with Graves' ophthalmopathy. Each CDR3 is given with its conserved first and last residue. A D gene is named only where the DNA matches it firmly. A clone size is listed for some rows: how often the clone was seen (once, few, many), or a class if it is expanded.

TRBD2	TRBV20-1	TRBJ2-2	many	TGCAGTGCTAGAGATGTCCTAGCGGGAGAAATCGGGGAGCTGTTTTTT	CSARDVLAGEIGELFF
.	TRBV18	TRBJ1-1	.	TGTGCCAGCTCGCCAAAGGAGGGGGGTGGAGGGAACACTGAAGCTTTCTTT	CASSPKEGGGGNTEAFF
TRBD1	TRBV3-1	TRBJ1-2	many	TGTGCCAGCAGCCAAGCGACAGGGGTCGGCTACACCTTC	CASSQATGVGYTF
TRBD2	TRBV3-1	TRBJ2-1	many	TGTGCCAGCAGCCAAGAGGGTAGCGGGAGTCAAGATGAGCAGTTCTTC	CASSQEGSGSQDEQFF
.	TRBV28	TRBJ1-2	many	TGTGCCAGCAGTTTATCTTCGTGGTCCTATGGCTACACCTTC	CASSLSSWSYGYTF
TRBD2	TRBV6-5	TRBJ2-1	.	TGTGCCAGCAGTTACGCGCGGGGGAGTGAGCAGTTCTTC	CASSYARGSEQFF
TRBD1	TRBV10-3	TRBJ1-4	few	TGTGCCATCAGGGCCGGGACAGGGCCTAATGAAGAGCTGTTTTTT	CAIRAGTGPNEELFF
.	TRBV12-3/TRBV12-4	TRBJ2-6	many	TGTGCCAGCAGTTTTGATGGAGCTGGGGCCAACGTCCTGACTTTC	CASSFDGAGANVLTF
.	TRBV5-1	TRBJ2-1	.	TGCGCCAGCAGCTTCCAGAACGGATCAAGGTCCGGTAATGAGCAGTTCTTC	CASSFQNGSRSGNEQFF
.	TRBV27	TRBJ2-5	few	TGTGCCAGCAGTTTATATCCCGTAAAAAAAGAGACCCAGTACTTC	CASSLYPVKKETQYF
.	TRBV3-1	TRBJ2-7	many	TGTGCCAGCAGCCAAGACGGGTATTGGTTGGACGACGAGCAGTACTTC	CASSQDGYWLDDEQYF
.	TRBV7-9	TRBJ2-2	.	TGTGCCAGCAGCCCCCAGAGTGGGCGTTTGGGCACCGGGGAGCTGTTTTTT	CASSPQSGRLGTGELFF
.	TRBV7-2	TRBJ1-1	many	TGTGCCAGCAGCCCACCGGGACACGGGAACACTGAAGCTTTCTTT	CASSPPGHGNTEAFF
TRBD2	TRBV12-3/TRBV12-4	TRBJ2-7	many	TGTGCCAGCAGCAGACAGGGACTAGCGAGAGGTCCGCAGTACTTC	CASSRQGLARGPQYF
TRBD1	TRBV20-1	TRBJ2-7	many	TGCAGTGCTAGAGATGGGGCAGGGGGCTACGAGCAGTACTTC	CSARDGAGGYEQYF
TRBD2	TRBV6-5	TRBJ2-7	.	TGTGCCACCTGGGGACTAGCGGGATCAGGCGAGCAGTACTTC	CATWGLAGSGEQYF